This is a list of T cell receptor beta chains from one sample in a study of early T cells in non-severe SARS-CoV-2 infection. TCRdb processed the 5' RACE reads anew with MiXCR; each CDR3 protein has one entry. The sample has about 56,000 distinct CDR3 sequences, more than 12% seen once. The specimen comprised whole blood, sampled at baseline. These receptors all stem from an adult who was a healthcare worker with PCR-confirmed SARS-CoV-2 infection or an uninfected control (not recorded which). Both conserved end residues are part of each CDR3. The D gene is left open where the match is weak. Size tells how often a clone was seen (once, few, many) or the class of an expanded clone, and some rows leave it out.

CDR3nt | CDR3aa | v_gene | abundance | d_gene | j_gene
TGCAGTGCCCAACAGGGGGCCTACGAGCAGTACTTC | CSAQQGAYEQYF | TRBV20-1 | many | TRBD1 | TRBJ2-7
TGCGCCAGCAGGGACAGGGGCGACACTGAAGCTTTCTTT | CASRDRGDTEAFF | TRBV5-1 | NA | TRBD1 | TRBJ1-1
TGCGCCAGCAGTGACAGCTATTACACTGAAGCTTTCTTT | CASSDSYYTEAFF | TRBV10-1 | few | NA | TRBJ1-1
TGCGCCAGCAGCCTACGGCAGGGTGAATCCTACGAGCAGTACTTC | CASSLRQGESYEQYF | TRBV4-1 | few | NA | TRBJ2-7
TGTGCCAGCAGCCCAACGGGACCAAGCACAGATACGCAGTATTTT | CASSPTGPSTDTQYF | TRBV27 | few | NA | TRBJ2-3
TGTGCCACCAGCAGAGTGGGGACAGCATCACACGAGCAGTACTTC | CATSRVGTASHEQYF | TRBV15 | few | TRBD1 | TRBJ2-7
TGTGCCAGCGGACGGGACAGGGGAGGCTACACCTTC | CASGRDRGGYTF | TRBV3-1 | many | TRBD1 | TRBJ1-2
TGTGCCAGCAGCCCCGTAGCGGGGTCCCTTTGGGAGCAGTACTTC | CASSPVAGSLWEQYF | TRBV11-2 | NA | TRBD2 | TRBJ2-7
TGTGCCACCCAAGACAGGGACGATCAGCCCCAGCATTTT | CATQDRDDQPQHF | TRBV24-1 | few | TRBD1 | TRBJ1-5
TGTGCCAGCAGTTTAAGAGGACAGGGTAATGAGCAGTACTTC | CASSLRGQGNEQYF | TRBV12-3/TRBV12-4 | few | TRBD1 | TRBJ2-7
TGTGCCAGCAGTTTTAGAGGGGAGCAGTTCTTC | CASSFRGEQFF | TRBV28 | many | NA | TRBJ2-1
TGTGCCAGCAGCCGGGGGACTAGCGGACACAATGAGCAGTTCTTC | CASSRGTSGHNEQFF | TRBV4-2 | many | TRBD2 | TRBJ2-1
TGTGCCAGCAGCCCGGGGGGGCCCGGTGTAAGTGAGCAGTTCTTC | CASSPGGPGVSEQFF | TRBV11-3 | NA | TRBD2 | TRBJ2-1
TGTGCCAGTAGTAAACAGCCACTAGCGGGGCGGTACTACGAGCAGTACTTC | CASSKQPLAGRYYEQYF | TRBV19 | NA | TRBD2 | TRBJ2-7
TGCAGTGCTAGAACGGGGGATACAGATACGCAGTATTTT | CSARTGDTDTQYF | TRBV20-1 | NA | NA | TRBJ2-3
TGTGCGGAACAAGGGCCGCTCGGGGGAAACACCATATATTTT | CAEQGPLGGNTIYF | TRBV12-3/TRBV12-4 | medium-sized | NA | TRBJ1-3
TGTGCCAGCAGCTTATTAGGGGGCGGTTTTGGGCGGACTGACTCCTACAATGAGCAGTTCTTC | CASSLLGGGFGRTDSYNEQFF | TRBV13 | many | TRBD1 | TRBJ2-1
TGTGCCAGCGGAAAACAGGAGAGAAACTATGGCTACACCTTC | CASGKQERNYGYTF | TRBV6-5 | many | NA | TRBJ1-2
TGTGCCAGCAAGGCTAGCGGGAGTTCGGGCGGGGAGCTGTTTTTT | CASKASGSSGGELFF | TRBV2 | NA | TRBD2 | TRBJ2-2
TGTGCCAGCAGCTTGGCGGGGGGAGGGAGGTTGAATACGCAGTATTTT | CASSLAGGGRLNTQYF | TRBV7-2 | few | TRBD2 | TRBJ2-3
TGCGCCAGCAGCGAGACTAGTGATGAGCAGTTCTTC | CASSETSDEQFF | TRBV5-1 | NA | NA | TRBJ2-1
TGCGCCAGCAGCGCCGGAGATAGACTCAATGAGCAGTTCTTC | CASSAGDRLNEQFF | TRBV5-1 | few | NA | TRBJ2-1
TGTGCCAGCAAACGGGGGTCAACGGGACCTCTTAATGAGCAGTTCTTC | CASKRGSTGPLNEQFF | TRBV28 | few | NA | TRBJ2-1
TGCAGTGCTAGAACTACAGGGAACGAGCAGTACTTC | CSARTTGNEQYF | TRBV20-1 | NA | NA | TRBJ2-7
TGTGCCAGCAGCAAAGCCGGGACTAGAGTAGCGAATGAGCAGTTCTTC | CASSKAGTRVANEQFF | TRBV7-3 | NA | TRBD2 | TRBJ2-1
TGCAGCGGCCTGATTACTCCGACTGAAGCTTTCTTT | CSGLITPTEAFF | TRBV29-1 | NA | NA | TRBJ1-1
TGTGCCAGCAGTTCCGGGACTACCAATGAGCAGTTCTTC | CASSSGTTNEQFF | TRBV28 | many | TRBD2 | TRBJ2-1
TGTGCCAGCAGCCCCCCAATTCTTAACTATGGCTACACCTTC | CASSPPILNYGYTF | TRBV7-9 | few | NA | TRBJ1-2
TGTGCCAGCAGCTTGGACAGACTCAATCAGCCCCAGCATTTT | CASSLDRLNQPQHF | TRBV11-2 | few | NA | TRBJ1-5
TGTGCCAGCAGCCAGGGGGGGTATAATGAAAAACTGTTTTTT | CASSQGGYNEKLFF | TRBV9 | NA | TRBD1 | TRBJ1-4
TGCGCCAGCAGCCAACCCCCGGGACAGGGGGCAGGTGAGCAGTTCTTC | CASSQPPGQGAGEQFF | TRBV4-1 | NA | TRBD1 | TRBJ2-1
TGTGCCAGCAGCAGTTACAGGGGAAGTTCCACAGATACGCAGTATTTT | CASSSYRGSSTDTQYF | TRBV28 | NA | TRBD1 | TRBJ2-3
TGTGCCAGCAGGCCGGGAACCGCCAACTATGGCTACACCTTC | CASRPGTANYGYTF | TRBV6-1 | NA | NA | TRBJ1-2
TGTGCCAGCAGCCATGGAATGAAGGGCTTTTACTATGGCTACACCTTC | CASSHGMKGFYYGYTF | TRBV13 | NA | NA | TRBJ1-2
TGTGCCACACTACTAGCGGGGCTTATCACCTCCTACGAGCAGTACTTC | CATLLAGLITSYEQYF | TRBV5-4 | NA | TRBD2 | TRBJ2-7
TGTGCCAGCAGCCAAAACACCATGAACACCGGGGAGCTGTTTTTT | CASSQNTMNTGELFF | TRBV14 | few | NA | TRBJ2-2
TGTGCCAGCAGTTTGGGACAGGGGAGAGGGTCCGAGCAGTACTTC | CASSLGQGRGSEQYF | TRBV28 | NA | TRBD1 | TRBJ2-7
TGTGCCAGCAGTGAAAGAGGGACAGGTCGTTCTCGTGGCTACACCTTC | CASSERGTGRSRGYTF | TRBV6-1 | many | TRBD1 | TRBJ1-2
TGTGCTAGTGGTTTGACTAGCTTGGTCCCCCACAATGAGCAGTTCTTC | CASGLTSLVPHNEQFF | TRBV12-5 | NA | NA | TRBJ2-1
TGTGCCAGCAGCTTCACCCGGACTAGCGGGAACACCGGGGAGCTGTTTTTT | CASSFTRTSGNTGELFF | TRBV11-3 | NA | TRBD2 | TRBJ2-2
TGCGCCAGCAGTGAGTCGCGGACAGGGCGCGATGAGCAGTTCTTC | CASSESRTGRDEQFF | TRBV10-1 | many | TRBD1 | TRBJ2-1
TGTGCCAGCTCTCCCACGCTAGCGGGGGGCCAAGATACGCAGTATTTT | CASSPTLAGGQDTQYF | TRBV18 | NA | TRBD2 | TRBJ2-3
TGTGCCAGCAGTCGCCAGTTAGGGACAGAAGCTTTCTTT | CASSRQLGTEAFF | TRBV7-9 | few | NA | TRBJ1-1
TGTGCCAGCAGCTGGGGGCAGGGGGATGGCATTCAGTACTTC | CASSWGQGDGIQYF | TRBV7-9 | many | TRBD1 | TRBJ2-4
TGTGCCAGCAGCTCCACTGACCTCCGGGAGGAGGCCAGGCAGTATTTT | CASSSTDLREEARQYF | TRBV5-4 | NA | TRBD2 | TRBJ2-3
TGTGCCAGCGGTTCGGACAGCCACACAGATACGCAGTATTTT | CASGSDSHTDTQYF | TRBV9 | once | NA | TRBJ2-3
TGCAGTGCTGTAGCGGGATTGGGGGATACGCAGTATTTT | CSAVAGLGDTQYF | TRBV20-1 | NA | TRBD2 | TRBJ2-3
TGCAGTGCTTCGTGGACAGCCGTTTGGAATGAGCAGTTCTTC | CSASWTAVWNEQFF | TRBV20-1 | NA | NA | TRBJ2-1
TGCAGCGTTGTGTGGCAGGGAGGCACTGAAGCTTTCTTT | CSVVWQGGTEAFF | TRBV29-1 | few | NA | TRBJ1-1
TGTGCCAGCAGCGGGGGACAGGGGTATGGCTACACCTTC | CASSGGQGYGYTF | TRBV13 | few | TRBD1 | TRBJ1-2
TGTGCCAGCAGTTCCCCATCATACAATAGTGTTGAGCAGTTCTTC | CASSSPSYNSVEQFF | TRBV12-3/TRBV12-4 | few | NA | TRBJ2-1
TGTGCCAGCAGAAGGGGACTCGCGGGGGTGACCCAGTACTTC | CASRRGLAGVTQYF | TRBV12-3/TRBV12-4 | NA | TRBD2 | TRBJ2-5
TGTGCCAGCACCCGACTAGCGGCGCTGTACAATGAGCAGTTCTTC | CASTRLAALYNEQFF | TRBV6-1 | few | TRBD2 | TRBJ2-1